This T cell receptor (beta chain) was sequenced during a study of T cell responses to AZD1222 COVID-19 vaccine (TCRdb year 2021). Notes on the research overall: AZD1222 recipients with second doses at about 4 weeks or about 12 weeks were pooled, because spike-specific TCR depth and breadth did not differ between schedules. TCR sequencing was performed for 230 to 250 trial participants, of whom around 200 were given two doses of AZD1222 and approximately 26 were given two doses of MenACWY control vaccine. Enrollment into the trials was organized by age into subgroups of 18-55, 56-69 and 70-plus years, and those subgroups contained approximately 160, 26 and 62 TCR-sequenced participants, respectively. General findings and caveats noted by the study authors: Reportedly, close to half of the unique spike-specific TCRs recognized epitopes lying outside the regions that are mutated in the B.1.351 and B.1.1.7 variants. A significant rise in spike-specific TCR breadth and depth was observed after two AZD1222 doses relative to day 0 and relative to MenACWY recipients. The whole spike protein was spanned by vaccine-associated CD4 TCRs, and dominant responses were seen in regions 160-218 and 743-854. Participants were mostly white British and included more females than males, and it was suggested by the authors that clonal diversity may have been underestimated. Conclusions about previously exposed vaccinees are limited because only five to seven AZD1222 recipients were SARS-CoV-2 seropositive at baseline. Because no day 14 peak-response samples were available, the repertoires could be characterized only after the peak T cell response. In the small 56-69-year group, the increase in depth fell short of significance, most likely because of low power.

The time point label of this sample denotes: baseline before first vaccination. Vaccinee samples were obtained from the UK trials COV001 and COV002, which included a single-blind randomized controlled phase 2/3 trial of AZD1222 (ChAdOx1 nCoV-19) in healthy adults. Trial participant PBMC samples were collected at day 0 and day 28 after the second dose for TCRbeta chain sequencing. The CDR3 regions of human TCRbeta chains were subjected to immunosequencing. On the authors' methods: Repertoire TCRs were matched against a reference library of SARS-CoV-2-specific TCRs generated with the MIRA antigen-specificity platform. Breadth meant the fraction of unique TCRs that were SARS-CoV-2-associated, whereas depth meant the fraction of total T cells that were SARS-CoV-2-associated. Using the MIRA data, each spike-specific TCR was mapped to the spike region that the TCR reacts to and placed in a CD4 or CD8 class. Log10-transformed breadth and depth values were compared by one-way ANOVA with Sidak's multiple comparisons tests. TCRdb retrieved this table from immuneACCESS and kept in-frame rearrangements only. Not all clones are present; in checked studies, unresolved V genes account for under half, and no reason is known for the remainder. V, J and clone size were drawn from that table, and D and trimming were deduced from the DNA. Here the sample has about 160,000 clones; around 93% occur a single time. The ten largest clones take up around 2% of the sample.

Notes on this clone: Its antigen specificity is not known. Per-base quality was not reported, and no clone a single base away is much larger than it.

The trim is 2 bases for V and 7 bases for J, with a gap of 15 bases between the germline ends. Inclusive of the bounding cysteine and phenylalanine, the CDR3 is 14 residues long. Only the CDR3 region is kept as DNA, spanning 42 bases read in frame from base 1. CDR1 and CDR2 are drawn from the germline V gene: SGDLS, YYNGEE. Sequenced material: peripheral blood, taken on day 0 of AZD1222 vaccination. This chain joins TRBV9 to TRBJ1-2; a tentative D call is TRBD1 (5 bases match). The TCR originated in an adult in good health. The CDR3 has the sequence CASSVDSVCCGYTF. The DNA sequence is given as TGTGCCAGCAGCGTTGACAGCGTATGCTGTGGCTACACCTTC.